This T cell receptor (beta chain) is from a study of cytomegalovirus exposure and HLA in healthy donors. Study-wide results and caveats: In vitro data verified three CMV-associated chains as specific for CMV antigens. According to a later analysis, most TCR beta chains associated with CMV appeared HLA-restricted. The authors listed some 160 TCR beta chains as cytomegalovirus-associated.

Germline-derived CDR1 and CDR2 are MNHNS and SASEGT. V gave up 8 bases and J gave up 8 bases, with 18 bases separating them. The CDR3 length is 14 residues. The study sampled nominally healthy donors, though unrecorded immune exposures were likely. In regard to this clone: Its antigen is as yet unknown.

This PCR relied on a set of 60 Vbeta primers and 13 Jbeta primers. TCRdb's copy holds only in-frame clones and misses some; the assay was immunoSEQ multiplex PCR. The table shows some 79,000 clones, with 60% to 85% occurring only once. This chain connects TRBV6-1 to TRBJ1-4, with D possibly matching TRBD1 (5 bases). The sequenced sample consisted of PBMCs. This clonotype was obtained from a male donor in good health and CMV-seropositive. CDR3: CASETASGREKLFF. DNA of the CDR3: TGTGCCAGCGAAACGGCCTCAGGGAGGGAAAAACTGTTTTTT.